This T cell receptor (beta chain) appears in the sequencing data of a study of prognosis after radiotherapy for stage I lung cancer. Study in general: Stage I non-small cell lung cancer patients were enrolled from early 2018 to early 2019. The study deemed all of its non-small cell lung cancer patients medically inoperable.

Genomic DNA was subjected to two-round multiplex PCR for amplification of TCR beta CDR3. Amplification during the initial PCR round employed primers specific to each TRBV and TRBJ gene. MiXCR was run by TCRdb on the multiplex PCR reads, yielding one entry per CDR3 protein. This sample has around 27,000 distinct CDR3 sequences, with around 30% found just once. Germline V lookup: CDR1 MRHNA, CDR2 SNTAGT. V lost 7 bases and J lost 8, with 9 bases in between. The CDR3 has 11 residues. Whole-study results and caveats: Shannon entropy after stereotactic body radiation therapy was lower in patients who developed distant metastases.

About this clonotype: Its antigen is unknown. It is likely a read error: a sequence one base away is far more abundant.

The chain couples TRBV6-4 to TRBJ2-1, with D perhaps matching TRBD1 (6 bases). This clonotype was obtained from a donor aged 50 or older with non-small cell lung cancer. The specimen comprised PBMCs, sampled before or after stereotactic body radiation therapy (not recorded which). The CDR3 is CASMHRDEQFF. CDR3 coding DNA: TGTGCCAGCATGCACAGGGATGAGCAGTTCTTC.